The source of this T cell receptor beta chain is a study of cytomegalovirus exposure and HLA in healthy donors. Germline assignment: CDR1 MGHRA and CDR2 YSYEKL. The CDR3 runs 15 residues. V lost 5 bases and J lost 1, with 15 bases in between. In its sample, this clone was seen once. Its specificity is not known. Sampled while nominally healthy, donors likely had unrecorded immune exposures. The PCR contained 60 Vbeta and 13 Jbeta primers. Clones were read by immunoSEQ multiplex PCR, and TCRdb kept only the in-frame ones, dropping some. This sample has around 210,000 clones; roughly 81% occur once, and the top ten carry roughly 0.22%. Overall study findings and caveats: Sequencing likely generated an artifact that appeared as a cluster of highly shared sequence variants. Many donors carried some public TCRs, although rarity characterized most TCR sequences.

Specimen: PBMCs. The chain links TRBV4-1 to TRBJ2-7; perhaps TRBD2 as D (6 bases). This TCR came from a girl under 10 years old in good health and CMV-seronegative. The CDR3 nucleotides are TGCGCCAGCAGCAACCAGACTAGTTCGTCCTACGAGCAGTACTTC. This sequence encodes CASSNQTSSSYEQYF.